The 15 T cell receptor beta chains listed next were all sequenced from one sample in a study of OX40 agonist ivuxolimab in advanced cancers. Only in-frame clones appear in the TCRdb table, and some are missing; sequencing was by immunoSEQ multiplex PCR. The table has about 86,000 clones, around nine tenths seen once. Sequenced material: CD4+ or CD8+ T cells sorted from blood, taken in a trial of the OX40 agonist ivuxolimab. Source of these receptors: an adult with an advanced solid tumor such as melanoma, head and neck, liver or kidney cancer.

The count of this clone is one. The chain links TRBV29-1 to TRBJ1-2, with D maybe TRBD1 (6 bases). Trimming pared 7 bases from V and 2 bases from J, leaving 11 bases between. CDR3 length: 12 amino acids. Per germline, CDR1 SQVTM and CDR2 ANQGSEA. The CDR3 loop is CSDRTVNYGYTF. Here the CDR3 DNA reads TGCAGCGACCGGACAGTCAACTATGGCTACACCTTC.

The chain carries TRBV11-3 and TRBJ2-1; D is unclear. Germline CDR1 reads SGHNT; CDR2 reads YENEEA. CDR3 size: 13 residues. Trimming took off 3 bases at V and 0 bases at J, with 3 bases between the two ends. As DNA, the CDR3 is TGTGCCAGCAGCTTCGACTCCTACAATGAGCAGTTCTTC. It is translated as CASSFDSYNEQFF.

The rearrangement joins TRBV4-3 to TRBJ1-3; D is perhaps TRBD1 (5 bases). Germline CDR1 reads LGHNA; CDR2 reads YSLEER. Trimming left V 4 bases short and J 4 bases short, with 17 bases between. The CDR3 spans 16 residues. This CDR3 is CASSPLGGAGGNTIYF. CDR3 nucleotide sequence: TGCGCCAGCAGCCCCCTCGGAGGGGCTGGCGGAAACACCATATATTTT.

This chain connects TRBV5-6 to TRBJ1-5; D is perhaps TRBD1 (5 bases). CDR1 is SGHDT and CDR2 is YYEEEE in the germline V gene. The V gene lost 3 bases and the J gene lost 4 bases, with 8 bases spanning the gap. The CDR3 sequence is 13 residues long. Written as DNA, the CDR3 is TGTGCCAGCAGCTCGGGACGAAATCAGCCCCAGCATTTT. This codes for CASSSGRNQPQHF.

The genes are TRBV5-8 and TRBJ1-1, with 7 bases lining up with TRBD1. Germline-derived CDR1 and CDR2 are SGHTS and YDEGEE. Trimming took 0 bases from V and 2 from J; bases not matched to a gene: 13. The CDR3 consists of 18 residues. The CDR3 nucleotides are TGTGCCAGCAGCTTGGGCGACAGGGCGTCCAACCTCAACACTGAAGCTTTCTTT. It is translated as CASSLGDRASNLNTEAFF.

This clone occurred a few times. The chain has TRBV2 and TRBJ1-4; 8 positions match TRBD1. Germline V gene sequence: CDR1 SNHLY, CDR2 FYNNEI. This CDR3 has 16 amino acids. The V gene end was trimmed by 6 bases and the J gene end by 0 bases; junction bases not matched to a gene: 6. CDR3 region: CASSLSTGATNEKLFF. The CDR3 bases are TGTGCCAGCAGCCTTTCGACAGGGGCAACTAATGAAAAACTGTTTTTT.

The CDR3 sequence: CASSQGRGQPQHF. The CDR3 DNA is TGTGCCAGCAGTCAAGGACGGGGTCAGCCCCAGCATTTT. This chain connects TRBV11-2 to TRBJ1-5; D gene uncertain. Germline loops: CDR1 SGHAT, CDR2 FQNNGV. V lost 6 bases and J lost 6, with 12 bases in between. The CDR3 runs 13 residues.

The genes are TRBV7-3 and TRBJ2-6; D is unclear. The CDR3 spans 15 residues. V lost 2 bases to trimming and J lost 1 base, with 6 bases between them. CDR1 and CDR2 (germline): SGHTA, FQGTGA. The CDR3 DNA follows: TGTGCCAGCAGCTTATATGGATCTGGGGCCAACGTCCTGACTTTC. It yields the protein CASSLYGSGANVLTF.

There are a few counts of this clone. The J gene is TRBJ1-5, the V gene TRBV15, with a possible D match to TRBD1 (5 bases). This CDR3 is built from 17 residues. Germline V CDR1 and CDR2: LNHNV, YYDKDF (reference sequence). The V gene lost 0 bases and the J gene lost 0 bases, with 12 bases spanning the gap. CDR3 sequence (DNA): TGTGCCACCAGCAGAGAGAGTGCAGGGCATAGCAATCAGCCCCAGCATTTT. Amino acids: CATSRESAGHSNQPQHF.

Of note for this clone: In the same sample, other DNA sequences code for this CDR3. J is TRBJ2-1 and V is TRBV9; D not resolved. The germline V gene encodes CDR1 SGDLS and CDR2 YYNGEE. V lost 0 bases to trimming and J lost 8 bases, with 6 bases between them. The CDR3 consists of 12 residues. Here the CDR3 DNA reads TGTGCCAGCAGCGTAGACAGTCATGAGCAGTTCTTC. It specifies CASSVDSHEQFF. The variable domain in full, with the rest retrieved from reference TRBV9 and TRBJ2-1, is DSGVTQTPKHLITATGQRVTLRCSPRSGDLSVYWYQQSLDQGLQFLIQYYNGEERAKGNILERFSAQQFPDLHSELNLSSLELGDSALYFCASSVDSHEQFFGPGTRLTVL.

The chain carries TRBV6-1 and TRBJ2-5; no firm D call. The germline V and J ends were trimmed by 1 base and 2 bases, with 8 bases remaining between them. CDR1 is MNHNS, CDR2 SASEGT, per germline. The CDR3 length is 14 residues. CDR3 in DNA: TGTGCCAGCAGTGAAGGTCCAACTCAAGAGACCCAGTACTTC. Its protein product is CASSEGPTQETQYF.

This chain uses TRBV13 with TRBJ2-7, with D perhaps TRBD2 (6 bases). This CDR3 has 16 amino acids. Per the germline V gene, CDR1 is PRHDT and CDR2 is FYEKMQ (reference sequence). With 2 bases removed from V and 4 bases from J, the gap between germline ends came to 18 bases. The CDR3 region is CASSLTGETGSYEQYF. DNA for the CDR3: TGTGCCAGCAGCTTAACGGGGGAGACGGGCAGTTACGAGCAGTACTTC. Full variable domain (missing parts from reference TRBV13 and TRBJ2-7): AAGVIQSPRHLIKEKRETATLKCYPIPRHDTVYWYQQGPGQDPQFLISFYEKMQSDKGSIPDRFSAQQFSDYHSELNMSSLELGDSALYFCASSLTGETGSYEQYFGPGTRLTVT.

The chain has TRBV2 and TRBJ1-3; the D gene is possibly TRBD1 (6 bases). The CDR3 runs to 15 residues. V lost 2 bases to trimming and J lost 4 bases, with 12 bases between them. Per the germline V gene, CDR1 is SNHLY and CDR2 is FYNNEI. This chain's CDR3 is CASSEQGRRGNTIYF. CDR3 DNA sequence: TGTGCCAGCAGTGAACAGGGGCGTCGGGGAAACACCATATATTTT.

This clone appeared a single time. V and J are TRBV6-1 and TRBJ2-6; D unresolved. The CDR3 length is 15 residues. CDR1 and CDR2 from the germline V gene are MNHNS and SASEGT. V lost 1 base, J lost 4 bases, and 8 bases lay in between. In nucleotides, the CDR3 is TGTGCCAGCAGTGAAGGCGGCGGAGGGGCCAACGTCCTGACTTTC. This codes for CASSEGGGGANVLTF.

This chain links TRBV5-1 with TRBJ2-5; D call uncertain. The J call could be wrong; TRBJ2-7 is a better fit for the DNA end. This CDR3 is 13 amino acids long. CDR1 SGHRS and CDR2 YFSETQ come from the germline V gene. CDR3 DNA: TGCGCCAGCAGCTTCATGCCCCAATCCGAGCAGTACTTC. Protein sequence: CASSFMPQSEQYF.